This TCR beta chain was sequenced in a study of T cells in Graves' hyperthyroidism and ophthalmopathy. Looking at the study overall: Sampling of peripheral blood happened at initial diagnosis, prior to any treatment.

Patients aged 18 to 65 had newly diagnosed hyperthyroidism that had lasted under 2 months. General study results and limits: Ophthalmopathy prediction by the model preceded onset by a median about 6 months.

This clonotype has a count of ten or more. Antigen: not known. TCR beta CDR3 sequences were amplified from RNA transcripts. Primed by the HTBI set, a first-round RT-PCR was run on the TCR CDR3. TCRdb fed the multiplex PCR reads into MiXCR, producing one record per CDR3 protein. In the table there are approximately 370,000 distinct CDR3 sequences, under 15% of which are singletons. The receptor comes from a woman in her 30s with Graves' hyperthyroidism. Sequenced material: blood.

As DNA, the CDR3 is TGCAGTGCTAGAGGACAGGCCGGTCTAGAGCAGTACTTC. Protein product: CSARGQAGLEQYF. V gene TRBV20-1 combines with J gene TRBJ2-7; possibly TRBD1 for D (6 bases). CDR3 length: 13 amino acids. The V gene's germline CDR1 is DFQATT and CDR2 SNEGSKA (reference sequence). Trimming stripped 1 base from V and 7 bases from J, with 14 bases between.